This is a list of T cell receptor beta chains from one sample in a study of Tregs in tolerant kidney transplant recipients. Sequenced by immunoSEQ multiplex PCR; TCRdb stores in-frame clones only, minus some. The repertoire holds hundreds of thousands of clones, with 80% to 85% as singletons. Material for sequencing was CD4+ T cells from blood. These receptors were collected from a human donor in good health. CDR3s include the opening cysteine and the closing phenylalanine or tryptophan. D genes are given only for firm matches. Size values are once, few and many counts, or a class for expanded clones, and some rows have none.

j_call clone_size d_call v_call cdr3_aa cdr3_nt
TRBJ2-2 . TRBD1 TRBV30 CACSRGSGSGELFF TGTGCCTGCTCCAGGGGGAGTGGGAGCGGGGAGCTGTTTTTT
TRBJ2-1 . . TRBV11-3 CASSPGGSSYNEQFF TGTGCCAGCAGCCCAGGTGGGAGCTCCTACAATGAGCAGTTCTTC
TRBJ1-3 . . TRBV29-1 CSVDLRSSGNTTYF TGCAGCGTTGATTTAAGGAGCTCTGGAAACACCACATATTTT
TRBJ1-1 once TRBD1 TRBV11-2 CASSFRQGGQGF TGTGCCAGCAGCTTCCGTCAGGGGGGACAAGGATTT
TRBJ2-7 few . TRBV27 CASSVRRSTYEQYF TGTGCCAGCAGTGTCAGGAGATCTACCTACGAGCAGTACTTC
TRBJ1-2 . . TRBV7-6 CASSPTDGIYGYTF TGTGCCAGCAGCCCAACGGACGGGATCTATGGCTACACCTTC
TRBJ1-1 . TRBD1 TRBV6-6 CASSNAGQGTEAFF TGTGCCAGCAGCAACGCCGGACAGGGGACTGAAGCTTTCTTT
TRBJ2-1 . . TRBV2 CASSLTRGEQFF TGTGCCAGCAGTTTGACGCGAGGTGAGCAGTTCTTC
TRBJ1-1 few . TRBV4-2 CASSQDPRMNTEAFF TGTGCCAGCAGCCAAGATCCTAGGATGAACACTGAAGCTTTCTTT
TRBJ2-7 . . TRBV5-1 CASSLEARVLGYEQYF TGCGCCAGCAGCTTGGAGGCGCGGGTTCTGGGCTACGAGCAGTACTTC
TRBJ2-7 . TRBD2 TRBV13 CASSFLGGGSSYEQYF TGTGCCAGCAGCTTCTTAGGCGGGGGGAGCTCCTACGAGCAGTACTTC
TRBJ1-1 . . TRBV10-3 CAIRARDGNSNTEAFF TGTGCCATCAGAGCCCGGGACGGAAATTCGAACACTGAAGCTTTCTTT
TRBJ2-1 . . TRBV27 CASSFWGSYNEQFF TGTGCCAGCAGTTTCTGGGGGTCCTACAATGAGCAGTTCTTC
TRBJ2-3 . . TRBV6-1 CASNLARTDTQYF TGTGCCAGCAACCTAGCCCGCACAGATACGCAGTATTTT
TRBJ1-1 . . TRBV7-3 CASSLTPGARTEAFF TGTGCCAGCAGCTTAACCCCGGGGGCAAGGACTGAAGCTTTCTTT